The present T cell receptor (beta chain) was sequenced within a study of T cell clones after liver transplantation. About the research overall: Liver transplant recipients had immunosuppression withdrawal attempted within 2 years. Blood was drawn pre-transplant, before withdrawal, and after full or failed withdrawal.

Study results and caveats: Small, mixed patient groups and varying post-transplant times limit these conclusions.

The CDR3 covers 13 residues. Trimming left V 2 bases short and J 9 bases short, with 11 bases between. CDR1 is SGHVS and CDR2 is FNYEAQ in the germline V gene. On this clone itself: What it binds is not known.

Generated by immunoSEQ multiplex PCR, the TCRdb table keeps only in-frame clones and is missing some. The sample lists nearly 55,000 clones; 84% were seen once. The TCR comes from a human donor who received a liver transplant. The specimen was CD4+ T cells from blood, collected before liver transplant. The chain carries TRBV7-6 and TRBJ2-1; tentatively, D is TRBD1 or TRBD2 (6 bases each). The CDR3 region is CASSLWGASEQFF. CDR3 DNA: TGTGCCAGCAGCTTATGGGGGGCGAGTGAGCAGTTCTTC. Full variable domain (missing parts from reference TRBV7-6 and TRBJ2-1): GAGVSQSPRYKVTKRGQDVALRCDPISGHVSLYWYRQALGQGPEFLTYFNYEAQQDKSGLPNDRFSAERPEGSISTLTIQRTEQRDSAMYRCASSLWGASEQFFGPGTRLTVL.